These 7 T cell receptor beta chains came from one sample sequenced in a study of blood T cell repertoires in COVID-19. Data came from immunoSEQ multiplex PCR; TCRdb stores just in-frame clones and leaves some out. The sample lists some 95,000 clones, roughly 75% occurring once. The sequencing sample was made of peripheral blood. The receptor source for this set is a man aged 50-60 years who had recovered from COVID-19.

The V call is TRBV6-4, the J call TRBJ1-4; the D is unclear. The germline gives CDR1 MRHNA, CDR2 SNTAGT. Trimming pared 2 bases from V and 4 bases from J, leaving 17 bases between. This CDR3 spans 17 amino acids. This chain's CDR3 is CASSDAGLVGDNEKLFF. In DNA form, the CDR3 reads TGTGCCAGCAGTGACGCTGGGTTAGTGGGCGATAATGAAAAACTGTTTTTT.

The chain couples TRBV7-2 to TRBJ2-1; D gene uncertain. V was trimmed by 3 bases and J by 4 bases, leaving 10 bases between them. The germline V gene has CDR1 SGHTA and CDR2 FQGNSA. This CDR3 contains 14 residues. For the CDR3, the DNA is TGTGCCAGCAGCTTCCTCTTCCTATACAATGAGCAGTTCTTC. Encoded protein: CASSFLFLYNEQFF. Supplemented by reference TRBV7-2 and TRBJ2-1, the full variable domain reads GAGVSQSPSNKVTEKGKDVELRCDPISGHTALYWYRQSLGQGLEFLIYFQGNSAPDKSGLPSDRFSAERTGGSVSTLTIQRTQQEDSAVYLCASSFLFLYNEQFFGPGTRLTVL.

The V gene is TRBV15, the J gene TRBJ1-6; no firm D call. This CDR3 comprises 15 residues. V was clipped by 6 bases and J by 7 bases, with 16 bases between them. Germline CDR1 LNHNV, CDR2 YYDKDF (reference sequence). This CDR3 is CATREGRGNNSPLHF. The DNA for the CDR3 is TGTGCCACCAGAGAAGGGAGAGGGAACAATTCACCCCTCCACTTT.

CDR3 amino acids: CASEVGATDTQYF. The CDR3 region has the DNA TGTGCCAGCGAGGTGGGAGCCACAGATACGCAGTATTTT. The chain has TRBV7-9 and TRBJ2-3; perhaps TRBD2 as D (5 bases). This CDR3 has 13 residues. Trimming removed 8 bases at V and 2 bases at J, with 11 bases between. The germline V gene encodes CDR1 SEHNR and CDR2 FQNEAQ (reference sequence).

The chain recombines TRBV12-3 or TRBV12-4 with TRBJ1-2; D possibly corresponds to TRBD1 (6 bases). The CDR3 loop spans 13 amino acids. V was trimmed by 3 bases and J by 6 bases, leaving 11 bases between them. The CDR3 spells CASSFRGEHGYTF. In DNA, the CDR3 is TGTGCCAGCAGTTTCAGGGGAGAACATGGCTACACCTTC.

The chain links TRBV6-5 to TRBJ1-2; 11 bases line up with TRBD1. This CDR3 has 16 residues. Germline V CDR1 and CDR2: MNHEY, SVGAGI. V shed 0 bases, J shed 2 bases, and the junction held 2 bases outside the gene matches. This CDR3 reads CASSYSGTGGNYGYTF. The CDR3, as DNA: TGTGCCAGCAGTTACTCCGGGACAGGGGGGAACTATGGCTACACCTTC.

A remark on this clone: Other nucleotide sequences from this sample produce the same CDR3. The chain recombines TRBV20-1 with TRBJ1-5, with D unresolved. Trimming removed 3 bases from V and 2 bases from J, with 5 bases in between. The germline gives CDR1 DFQATT, CDR2 SNEGSKA (reference sequence). This CDR3 has 12 amino acids. The CDR3 loop reads CSASRGNQPQHF. For the CDR3, the DNA is TGCAGTGCTAGTCGGGGCAATCAGCCCCAGCATTTT.